Each of the 24 T cell receptor beta chains below was sequenced from the same sample in a study of regulatory T cells in long-lasting Graves disease. Time point given: newly diagnosed GD, antithyroid drugs for less than 3 months. Extracted PBMC RNA gave rise to the TCR library. Arm-PCR of CDR3 regions and iRepertoire HTBI primers were the basis on which TCR beta libraries were built. TCRdb re-called the multiplex PCR reads with MiXCR, one entry per CDR3 protein. This table holds hundreds of thousands of distinct CDR3 sequences, roughly a sixth found once. This sample comprised peripheral blood mononuclear cells (PBMCs), obtained at new diagnosis, from a patient treated with antithyroid drugs. Receptor source: a female donor with Graves disease.

This clonotype was recorded at least ten times. The chain uses TRBV6-1 and TRBJ2-2; 10 positions match TRBD2. This CDR3 is 15 amino acids long. Germline V gene data show CDR1 as MNHNS and CDR2 as SASEGT. V lost 7 bases, J lost 6 bases, and 8 bases stayed unmatched. CDR3 amino acids: CASTRTSGRSGELFF. In nucleotides, the CDR3 is TGTGCCAGCACCCGGACTAGCGGTCGTTCCGGGGAGCTGTTTTTT.

This clonotype was detected ten times or more. The chain recombines TRBV2 with TRBJ1-6; TRBD1 matches at 7 bases. Trimming took 6 bases from V and 4 from J; bases not matched to a gene: 6. Looked up from germline, CDR1 is SNHLY and CDR2 is FYNNEI. The CDR3 spans 15 residues. CDR3 amino acids: CASRAGTAYNSPLHF. The CDR3 DNA reads TGTGCCAGCAGAGCCGGGACAGCTTATAATTCACCCCTCCACTTT.

Ten or more counts support this clonotype. The chain couples TRBV5-1 to TRBJ2-5, with D possibly called TRBD1 or TRBD2 (5 bases each). This CDR3 has 12 residues. V lost 4 bases and J lost 5, with 9 bases in between. Germline CDR1 and CDR2: SGHRS and YFSETQ. In nucleotides, the CDR3 is TGCGCCAGCAGCGTCGAGGGGGAGACCCAGTACTTC. This gives the protein CASSVEGETQYF.

As to this clonotype: A single base separates this from a much larger clone, so it may be a read error. The rearrangement uses TRBV6-5 and TRBJ2-3; D not certain. TRBJ1-1 matches the DNA end more closely, so the J call is doubtful. The germline CDR1 and CDR2 sequences are MNHEY and SVGAGI. The CDR3 covers 13 residues. This chain's CDR3 is CAGSSPTRSEAFF. CDR3 coding DNA: TGTGCCGGCAGTTCCCCCACGAGGAGTGAAGCTTTCTTT.

CDR3 coding DNA: TGTGCCAGCAGCTCGACAGGGGAGGGGACCGGGGAGCTGTTTTTT. Residues: CASSSTGEGTGELFF. This rearrangement joins TRBV5-4 to TRBJ2-2, with D possibly TRBD1 on 8 matching bases. CDR3 length: 15 residues. Trimming removed 3 bases from V and 5 bases from J, with 14 bases in between. CDR1 and CDR2 (germline): SGHNT, YYREEE (reference sequence).

The rearrangement uses TRBV12-3 or TRBV12-4 and TRBJ2-5; D perhaps matches TRBD2 (6 bases). The CDR3 totals 15 residues. Deletions cut 6 bases from V and 4 bases from J, with 18 bases between. In DNA form, the CDR3 reads TGTGCCAGCAGCCCTTTCGGAGGGTCGGGAGAGACCCAGTACTTC. It translates to CASSPFGGSGETQYF.

The table lists this clonotype with many counts. The rearrangement joins TRBV5-1 to TRBJ2-1, with D maybe TRBD1 (6 bases). The length of the CDR3 is 14 residues. Trimming took off 1 base at V and 6 bases at J, with 11 bases between the two ends. Germline loops: CDR1 SGHRS, CDR2 YFSETQ. CDR3 sequence reads: CASSLSPGVNEQFF. As DNA, the CDR3 is TGCGCCAGCAGCTTGAGTCCAGGGGTCAATGAGCAGTTCTTC.

This clonotype was picked up many times. The V gene is TRBV2, the J gene TRBJ2-7, with TRBD2 matching over 7 bases. CDR3 length: 15 residues. The germline V gene encodes CDR1 SNHLY and CDR2 FYNNEI. V gave up 10 bases and J gave up 0 bases; unmatched junction bases: 12. The CDR3 bases are TGTGCCACCAAAGGGGAGCGGGACCACTCCTACGAGCAGTACTTC. Translating gives CATKGERDHSYEQYF.

This clonotype was seen at least ten times. The chain carries TRBV9 and TRBJ2-1; TRBD2 is a possible D gene (5 bases). Germline loops: CDR1 SGDLS, CDR2 YYNGEE. The CDR3 runs 14 residues. The V end lost 4 bases, the J end lost 6 bases, and 14 bases lay between the germline ends. The CDR3, as DNA: TGTGCCAGCAGCAACTTGGACTTGACCAATGAGCAGTTCTTC. It codes for CASSNLDLTNEQFF.

Many counts were recorded for this clonotype. The chain recombines TRBV27 with TRBJ2-7, with 14 positions matching TRBD2. Germline trimming cut 3 bases from V and 5 bases from J; bases unmatched to any gene: 6. This CDR3 is built from 16 residues. The germline gives CDR1 MNHEY, CDR2 SMNVEV (reference sequence). The CDR3 sequence: CASSFRTSGRKHEQYF. The CDR3 nucleotides read TGTGCCAGCAGTTTTAGGACTAGCGGGAGGAAACACGAGCAGTACTTC.

The table lists this clonotype with many counts. The chain joins TRBV2 to TRBJ2-7; D is possibly TRBD1 or TRBD2 (5 bases each). CDR3 length: 12 amino acids. The germline CDR1 and CDR2 sequences are SNHLY and FYNNEI. V was cut by 6 bases and J by 6 bases, with 12 bases left in between. CDR3 coding DNA: TGTGCCAGCAGAGCTGGGACGGGCGAGCAGTACTTC. Amino acid sequence: CASRAGTGEQYF. Looking up the rest from reference TRBV2 and TRBJ2-7 gives the full variable domain: EPEVTQTPSHQVTQMGQEVILRCVPISNHLYFYWYRQILGQKVEFLVSFYNNEISEKSEIFDDQFSVERPDGSNFTLKIRSTKLEDSAMYFCASRAGTGEQYFGPGTRLTVT.

Ten or more counts support this clonotype. V and J are TRBV10-3 and TRBJ2-5, with 7 bases that match TRBD2. The CDR3 covers 12 residues. Germline V gene data show CDR1 as ENHRY and CDR2 as SYGVKD. V trimming: 6 bases; J trimming: 5 bases; junction bases outside the gene matches: 3. CDR3 sequence (DNA): TGTGCCATCAGCAGCGGGGTGGAGACCCAGTACTTC. It codes for CAISSGVETQYF.

The chain carries TRBV28 and TRBJ1-3, with D uncertain. V lost 6 bases and J 0 bases, leaving 12 bases between the germline ends. Germline CDR1 is MDHEN and CDR2 is SYDVKM. The CDR3 sequence is 15 residues long. This chain's CDR3 is CASSPYTSSGNTIYF. The CDR3 region has the DNA TGTGCCAGCAGCCCTTATACCAGCTCTGGAAACACCATATATTTT.

This clonotype occurred many times. The rearrangement joins TRBV20-1 to TRBJ2-3; perhaps TRBD2 as D (5 bases). Germline CDR1 is DFQATT and CDR2 is SNEGSKA (reference sequence). CDR3 size: 14 residues. V lost 0 bases, J lost 3 bases, and 10 bases lay in between. CDR3 sequence (DNA): TGCAGTGCTAGAGAGAGGGAGAGGACAGATACGCAGTATTTT. Protein sequence: CSARERERTDTQYF.

This clonotype has a handful of counts. The chain employs TRBV18 and TRBJ1-4; 9 nucleotides match TRBD1. The CDR3 loop spans 15 amino acids. J gave up 7 bases and V 6 bases, and 9 bases lay outside the gene matches. CDR1 is KGHSH, CDR2 LQKENI, per germline. Here the CDR3 reads CASSRAGTGSEKLFF. CDR3 coding DNA: TGTGCCAGCTCCCGGGCCGGGACAGGGAGTGAAAAACTGTTTTTT.

About this clonotype: A far larger clone is one nucleotide away, so this likely arose from a read error. The genes are TRBV10-3 and TRBJ1-1; D gene unclear. Germline lookup yields CDR1 ENHRY and CDR2 SYGVKD. The CDR3 length is 14 residues. V was pared by 5 bases and J by 4 bases, with 14 bases between. The DNA of the CDR3 is TGTGCCATCAGTCACCCTCGGTCGGGCACTGAAGCTTTCTTT. Its translation: CAISHPRSGTEAFF.

This clonotype was counted once. A far larger clone is just one base off, so this is likely a read error. The chain links TRBV28 to TRBJ2-7, with 7 nucleotides matching TRBD2. This CDR3 is 15 amino acids long. Unmatched junction bases numbered 11, after V lost 5 bases and J lost 4 bases. Germline CDR1 reads MDHEN; CDR2 reads SYDVKM. DNA for the CDR3: TGTGCCAGCAGTCTAGGCAGACTAGCTTCTTACGAGCAGTACTTC. Its protein is CASSLGRLASYEQYF. Using reference TRBV28 and TRBJ2-7 for the parts outside the CDR3, the full variable domain is DVKVTQSSRYLVKRTGEKVFLECVQDMDHENMFWYRQDPGLGLRLIYFSYDVKMKEKGDIPEGYSVSREKKERFSLILESASTNQTSMYLCASSLGRLASYEQYFGPGTRLTVT.

There are a few counts of this clonotype. The V call is TRBV7-9, the J call TRBJ2-2; the match to TRBD1 covers 7 bases. This CDR3 is 19 amino acids long. V was clipped by 0 bases and J by 1 base; unmatched bases: 11. Looked up from germline, CDR1 is SEHNR and CDR2 is FQNEAQ (reference sequence). In DNA form, the CDR3 reads TGTGCCAGCAGCTTAGCGTGGGTCGGTCAGGGGGAGAACACCGGGGAGCTGTTTTTT. It is translated as CASSLAWVGQGENTGELFF.

This clonotype was recorded many times. This chain uses TRBV5-1 with TRBJ2-7; no clear D gene. V lost 0 bases to trimming and J lost 1 base, with 17 bases between them. This CDR3 is built from 17 residues. Germline V CDR1 and CDR2: SGHRS, YFSETQ. CDR3 nucleotide sequence: TGCGCCAGCAGCTTGGTGGGCAGCCGTCACAGTTCCTACGAGCAGTACTTC. As protein: CASSLVGSRHSSYEQYF.

This clonotype was picked up a small number of times. V and J are TRBV19 and TRBJ1-4; no clear D. The CDR3 is 14 residues long. CDR1 and CDR2 (germline): LNHDA, SQIVND (reference sequence). The ends were cut back, 4 bases at V and 8 bases at J, with 14 bases in the middle. The CDR3 sequence: CASSTQFYGEKLFF. In DNA form, the CDR3 reads TGTGCCAGTAGTACCCAATTTTATGGAGAAAAACTGTTTTTT. The entire variable domain, with the rest obtained from reference TRBV19 and TRBJ1-4, is as follows: DGGITQSPKYLFRKEGQNVTLSCEQNLNHDAMYWYRQDPGQGLRLIYYSQIVNDFQKGDIAEGYSVSREKKESFPLTVTSAQKNPTAFYLCASSTQFYGEKLFFGSGTQLSVL.

This clonotype has at least ten counts. This sequence joins TRBV20-1 and TRBJ1-5; TRBD1 is a possible D gene (6 bases). V lost 5 bases and J 0 bases, leaving 17 bases between the germline ends. This CDR3 is 16 amino acids long. CDR1 is DFQATT, CDR2 SNEGSKA, per germline (reference sequence). CDR3 bases: TGCAGTGCTCGGAACAGGGTCGGAGCTAGCAATCAGCCCCAGCATTTT. It encodes CSARNRVGASNQPQHF.

This clonotype has a count of ten or more. The rearrangement joins TRBV14 to TRBJ2-2; D possibly corresponds to TRBD2 (5 bases). V lost 3 bases and J 5 bases, leaving 19 bases between the germline ends. The V gene's germline CDR1 is SGHDN and CDR2 FVKESK. The CDR3 is made up of 17 amino acids. The CDR3 loop is CASSHLPPSSDTGELFF. Written as DNA, the CDR3 is TGTGCCAGCAGCCATCTTCCCCCTAGCTCGGATACCGGGGAGCTGTTTTTT.

This clonotype was recorded many times. The V gene is TRBV5-1, the J gene TRBJ1-5; D unresolved. The CDR3 loop spans 15 amino acids. The germline V gene has CDR1 SGHRS and CDR2 YFSETQ. Trimming took 0 bases from V and 3 from J, leaving 10 bases between them. Written as DNA, the CDR3 is TGCGCCAGCAGCTTGGCCTCGGGGAACAATCAGCCCCAGCATTTT. Protein: CASSLASGNNQPQHF.

The genes are TRBV18 and TRBJ2-1, with 9 bases matching TRBD1. CDR3 size: 16 residues. CDR1 is KGHSH, CDR2 LQKENI, per germline. After removal of 4 bases from V and 6 bases from J, the junction contained 10 bases not matched to a gene. Here the CDR3 reads CASSRGSSDRGNEQFF. The DNA for the CDR3 is TGTGCCAGCTCACGGGGATCGTCGGACAGGGGCAATGAGCAGTTCTTC.